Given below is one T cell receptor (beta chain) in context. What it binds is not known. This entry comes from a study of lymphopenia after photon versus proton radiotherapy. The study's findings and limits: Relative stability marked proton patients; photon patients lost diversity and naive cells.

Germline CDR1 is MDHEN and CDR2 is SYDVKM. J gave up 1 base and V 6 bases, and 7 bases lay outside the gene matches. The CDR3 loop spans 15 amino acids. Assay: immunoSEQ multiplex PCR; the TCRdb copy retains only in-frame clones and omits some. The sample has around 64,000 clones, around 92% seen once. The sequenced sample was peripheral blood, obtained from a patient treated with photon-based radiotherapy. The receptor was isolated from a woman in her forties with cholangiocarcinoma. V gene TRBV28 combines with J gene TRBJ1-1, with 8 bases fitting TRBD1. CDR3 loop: CASRFPGTGNTEAFF. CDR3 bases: TGTGCCAGCAGATTCCCCGGGACAGGGAACACTGAAGCTTTCTTT. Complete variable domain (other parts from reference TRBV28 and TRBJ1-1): DVKVTQSSRYLVKRTGEKVFLECVQDMDHENMFWYRQDPGLGLRLIYFSYDVKMKEKGDIPEGYSVSREKKERFSLILESASTNQTSMYLCASRFPGTGNTEAFFGQGTRLTVV.